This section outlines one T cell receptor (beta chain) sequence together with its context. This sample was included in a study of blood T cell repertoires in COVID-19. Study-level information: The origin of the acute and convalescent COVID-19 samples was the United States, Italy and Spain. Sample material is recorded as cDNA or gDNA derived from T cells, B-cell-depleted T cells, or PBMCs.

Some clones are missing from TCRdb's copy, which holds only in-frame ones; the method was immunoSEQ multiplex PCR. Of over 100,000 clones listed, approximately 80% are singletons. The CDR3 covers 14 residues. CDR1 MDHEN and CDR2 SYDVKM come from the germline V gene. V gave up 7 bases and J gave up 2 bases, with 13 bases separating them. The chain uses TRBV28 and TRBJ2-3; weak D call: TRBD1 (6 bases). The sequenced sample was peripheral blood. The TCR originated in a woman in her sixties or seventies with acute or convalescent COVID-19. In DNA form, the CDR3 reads TGTGCCAGCAACTCCCAGGGGATCACAGATACGCAGTATTTT. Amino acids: CASNSQGITDTQYF.